The entry below gives a single TCR beta chain sequence along with its context. The antigen is not known. The data originate from a study of T cell responses to AZD1222 COVID-19 vaccine. Study observations and caveats: Spike-specific TCR breadth and depth rose after two AZD1222 doses. Spike was spanned by vaccine-associated CD4 TCRs, with dominance at 160-218 and 743-854.

The CDR3 is 13 residues long. Germline V gives CDR1 MDHEN, CDR2 SYDVKM. V dropped 4 bases and J dropped 4 bases, with 10 bases sitting between them. Sequenced by immunoSEQ multiplex PCR; TCRdb stores in-frame clones only, minus some. In the table there are over 110,000 clones, about 90% of which are singletons. V usage is TRBV28 and J usage is TRBJ1-2; D perhaps matches TRBD1 (5 bases). The sample was peripheral blood, taken 28 days after the second AZD1222 dose. The TCR was taken from an adult who received the AZD1222 COVID-19 vaccine. The CDR3 here is CASSSGPTYGYTF. CDR3 nucleotide sequence: TGTGCCAGCAGTTCGGGGCCAACCTATGGCTACACCTTC.